Listed below are T cell receptor beta chains from one sample, sequenced in a study of regulatory T cells in long-lasting Graves disease. Each CDR3 protein gets one entry after TCRdb re-called the multiplex PCR reads with MiXCR. The repertoire has about 440,000 distinct CDR3 sequences, just under 15% of them found once; the top ten carry 16%. These data were also filed under a second study, of T cells in Graves' hyperthyroidism and ophthalmopathy.

The specimen comprised peripheral blood mononuclear cells (PBMCs), sampled at new diagnosis, from a patient treated with antithyroid drugs. All receptors come from a woman aged 30 to 39 with Graves disease. CDR3s include the opening cysteine and the closing phenylalanine or tryptophan. The D gene is left open where the match is weak. Only part of the rows carry a size: once, few, many, or a class if the clone is expanded.

>TRBJ2-1|TRBV6-4|many|.
CASSDSMVLTLSSYNEQFF
TGTGCCAGCAGTGACTCGATGGTCCTAACCTTGAGCTCCTACAATGAGCAGTTCTTC
>TRBJ1-1|TRBV3-1|many|TRBD1
CASSRQMDRMNTEAFF
TGTGCCAGCAGCCGACAGATGGACAGGATGAACACTGAAGCTTTCTTT
>TRBJ2-7|TRBV16|few|.
CASSLPGGNEQYF
TGTGCCAGCAGCCTGCCCGGGGGAAACGAGCAGTACTTC
>TRBJ1-5|TRBV19|.|.
CATSPRQWGPQHF
TGTGCCACTAGCCCCCGACAGTGGGGTCCCCAGCATTTT
>TRBJ2-1|TRBV20-1|.|.
CSASALAKGNEQFF
TGCAGTGCTAGCGCGCTTGCCAAGGGCAATGAGCAGTTCTTC
>TRBJ1-2|TRBV4-2|many|.
CASSPGTAQGYTF
TGTGCCAGCAGCCCTGGGACCGCCCAGGGCTACACCTTC
>TRBJ2-4|TRBV2|many|.
CASRQPRDKNIQYF
TGTGCCAGCAGGCAGCCCAGGGACAAAAACATTCAGTACTTC
>TRBJ2-2|TRBV5-1|few|.
CASSGDSGTGELFF
TGCGCCAGCAGTGGGGATTCAGGGACCGGGGAGCTGTTTTTT
>TRBJ1-5|TRBV12-3/TRBV12-4|.|TRBD1
CASTRGTGTVHNQPQHF
TGTGCCAGCACTCGGGGTACTGGGACAGTTCATAATCAGCCCCAGCATTTT
>TRBJ2-2|TRBV10-1|.|.
CASSLARALTGELFF
TGCGCCAGTAGCCTTGCTAGGGCCCTCACCGGGGAGCTGTTTTTT
>TRBJ2-7|TRBV24-1|many|.
CATSAGEGYEQYF
TGTGCCACCAGTGCCGGGGAAGGCTACGAGCAGTACTTC
>TRBJ2-3|TRBV12-3/TRBV12-4|many|.
CASSVQGIGRDTQYF
TGTGCCAGCAGTGTCCAGGGAATAGGACGAGATACGCAGTATTTT
>TRBJ2-3|TRBV28|many|.
CASSLGGLSTDTQYF
TGTGCCAGCAGCTTAGGCGGCCTAAGCACAGATACGCAGTATTTT
>TRBJ1-2|TRBV28|few|.
CASSFFKRLRSGGYTF
TGTGCCAGCAGTTTCTTCAAGAGACTACGATCGGGTGGCTACACCTTC
>TRBJ2-4|TRBV5-1|.|.
CASSLSGVGDIQYF
TGCGCCAGCAGCCTCTCGGGAGTCGGAGACATTCAGTACTTC